This T cell receptor (beta chain) was identified in a study of CD8 T cell repertoires and HIV-1 epitope variants (dated by TCRdb to between 2020 and 2021). Context from the whole study: In separate culture wells, T cells were stimulated with each of twenty-five peptides that represented autologous and known Gag and Nef epitope variants. Among the control conditions were a peptide pool of CMV, EBV and flu, the Ebola AY9 epitope serving as a negative control, and a well with no peptide. Tested epitopes included three Gag epitope families and Nef HW9 and YT9. T cells were enriched using the EasySep Human T Cell Enrichment Kit and were co-cultured with equal numbers of autologous T cell-negative cells serving as antigen-presenting cells. The cultures were grown for 10 days in IMDM with gentamicin, and half of the media was changed on days 3 and 7 with IL-2, IL-7 and IL-15 added. An aliquot of 1M T cells was saved as an uncultured baseline condition, separate from the approximately 75 T cell cultures. A total of some 83 T cell cultures were run, with each culture condition done in triplicate except for one peptide, which was done in duplicate. The investigation overall reported the following: The Nef KF9 family was recognized by five clonotypes and the HW9 family by one, and no responses to the TAALDMSHF plasma variant were observed. The assay could identify only TCR beta chains and pointed to proliferation in response to antigen, not to T cell function or cytokine profile. Of the nine antigen-specific TCR beta clonotypes identified, more than five appeared cross-reactive for autologous or known escape epitope variants.

A note on this clone: Its antigen is currently not known. The junction shows a germline mismatch at one end, possibly a read error.

The EasySep Human CD8+ T Cell Enrichment Kit was used on day 10 to isolate CD8+ T cells from every culture. From the germline V gene, CDR1 is MNHNS and CDR2 is SASEGT. Taken from cysteine to phenylalanine, the CDR3 has 10 residues. The CDR3 DNA has 30 bases and is translated from base 1. Sequencing of TCR beta CDR3 regions was performed at survey depth on the immunoSEQ platform. The QIAamp DNA micro kit was used to extract genomic DNA from every cultured and uncultured CD8+ T cell population. The paper's processing steps were these. Samples with fewer than 5,000 productive reads were excluded, resulting in the removal of about 6% of the 75 HIV peptide-stimulated cultures. Sequences were trimmed to CDR3 by a MANAFEST web app, and nonproductive sequences, CDR3s under 5 amino acids, and sequences not starting with C or ending with F/W were removed. Clonotypes were classified as antigen-specific only if expansion was observed in at least 2 of 3 replicates versus the no-peptide control at FDR 0.01, only within one epitope family. A specific clonotype also had to show a frequency at least fivefold higher than in wells stimulated with peptides from other epitope families. This is the immuneACCESS table as TCRdb keeps it, with only in-frame sequences that have V and J called. A part of the clones is gone; compared with another copy, unresolved V genes explain less than half, and the rest is unexplained. V and J calls and clone size are as listed in that table; D and trimming were resolved from the DNA. The sample yields under 6,500 clones; approximately 72% were counted once. The top ten constitute around 39% of the sample.

This sequence was found in a male donor with HIV. The sample consisted of cultured CD8+ T cells derived from PBMCs. The chain uses TRBV6-1 and TRBJ1-2; the D segment cannot be called with confidence. The CDR3 corresponds to CASSEARLVF. The nucleotides read TGTGCCAGCAGCGAAGCTCGACTGGTCTTC.